This paragraph reports one T cell receptor (beta chain). Its antigen remains undetermined. No base-level quality is on record; no much larger clone is a single base apart. The sample is drawn from a study of siplizumab effects on memory and regulatory T cells (dated by TCRdb to between 2017 and 2020). For context, the study as a whole: The effect of the anti-CD2 antibody siplizumab on alloreactive T-cell subsets was examined in allogeneic mixed lymphocyte reactions constructed from human PBMCs.

The protocol used for the library was the immunoSEQ multiplex PCR assay. Roughly 10^5 TCR templates per sample were assayed on the deep sequencing platform. Genomic DNA extracted from sorted T cells was used for TCRbeta CDR3 sequencing. Per the authors' processing: The R programming language was used for clonal analysis of the TCRbeta CDR3 data. Comparing unstimulated samples against CFSE-low samples taken after the reaction was how alloreactive CD4+ and CD8+ clones were defined. By matching sequences to the repertoires of sorted unstimulated Treg and non-Treg cells, each alloreactive CD4+ clone was assigned a regulatory or non-regulatory origin. This immuneACCESS table, as held by TCRdb, lists in-frame sequences with V and J called but not all clones. Of the missing ones, under half trace to an unresolved V gene in checked studies; the others have no known cause. D and trimming come from the DNA, and the V and J calls and clone size come from that table. For this sample the table gives around 100,000 clones, of which more than 85% were detected only once. The top ten clonotypes cover about 0.15% of the sample.

From its cysteine to its phenylalanine, the CDR3 spans 15 amino acids. Only the CDR3 DNA stays, 45 bases, in frame from base 1. The germline V gene sets CDR1 to LGHNA and CDR2 to YSLEER. Unmatched junction bases come to 6, with V trimmed by 5 bases and J by 5 bases. TCRbeta CDR3 sequencing was performed on sorted unstimulated T cells and on proliferating T cells recovered from mixed lymphocyte reactions. Fresh whole blood from about 11 HLA-typed healthy donors was used as the source from which PBMCs were isolated. Findings and caveats that apply to the study as a whole: Siplizumab significantly lowered the cumulative frequency of alloreactive sequences that could be traced to unstimulated CD4+ memory T cells. For roughly 75-97% of proliferating CD4+ or CD8+ clones, no naive or memory phenotype could be assigned. Compared with memory T cells, unstimulated naive T cells appeared more diverse, and naive cells seemed to make a substantial contribution to the alloresponse. In reactions with siplizumab, an average of approximately 69% of mappable alloreactive CD4+ clones were Treg-derived, compared with 26.9% in control reactions. No functional confirmation was obtained for the suppressive function of proliferating Tregs from siplizumab cultures. Sequences below about 10^-5 frequency were poorly captured, so only a minor fraction of alloreactive clones could be mapped to unstimulated subsets.

The specimen was CD4+ T cells sorted from blood. The sequence joins TRBV4-3 to TRBJ1-5, with TRBD1 matching 10 junction bases. The source of this sequence is a human donor in good health. The nucleotide sequence reads TGCGCCAGCAGCGCCGGGACAGGGGTAGATCAGCCCCAGCATTTT. Its protein product is CASSAGTGVDQPQHF.